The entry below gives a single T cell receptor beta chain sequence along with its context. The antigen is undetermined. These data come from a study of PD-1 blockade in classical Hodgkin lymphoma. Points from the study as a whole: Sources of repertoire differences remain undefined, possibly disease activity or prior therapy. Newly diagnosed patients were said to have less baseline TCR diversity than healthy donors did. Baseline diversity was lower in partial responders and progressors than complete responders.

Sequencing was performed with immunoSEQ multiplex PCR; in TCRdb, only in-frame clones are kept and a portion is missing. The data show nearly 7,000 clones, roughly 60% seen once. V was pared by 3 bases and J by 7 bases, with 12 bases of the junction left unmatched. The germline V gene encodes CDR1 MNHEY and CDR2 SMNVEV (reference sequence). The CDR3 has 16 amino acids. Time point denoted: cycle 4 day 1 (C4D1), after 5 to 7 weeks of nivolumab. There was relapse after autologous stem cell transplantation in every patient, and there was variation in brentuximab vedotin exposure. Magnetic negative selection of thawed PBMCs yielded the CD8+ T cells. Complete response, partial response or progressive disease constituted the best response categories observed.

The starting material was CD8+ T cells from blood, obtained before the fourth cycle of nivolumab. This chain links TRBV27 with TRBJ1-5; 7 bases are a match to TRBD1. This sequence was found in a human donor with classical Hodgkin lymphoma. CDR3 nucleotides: TGTGCCAGCAGTTTTGTCCGGGGACAGTCGGGGCAGCCCCAGCATTTT. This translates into CASSFVRGQSGQPQHF.